This T cell receptor (beta chain) was found in a study of T-cell memory formation after mild COVID-19. Study results and limitations: Day 15 to 85 contractors were CD4/CD8 balanced; later expanders leaned CD4+. Pre-infection memory harbored some responding clones, suggesting cross-reactive memory joined.

The TCR alpha and TCR beta cDNA libraries, bearing sample barcodes and UMIs, were generated by 5'RACE using constant-segment primers. TCRdb itself ran the 5' RACE reads through MiXCR, one entry per CDR3 protein. This sample has about 57,000 distinct CDR3 sequences; 9% to 15% occur once, and the top ten carry about 25%. This clonotype appeared a few times. Its antigen is still unknown. V was pared by 4 bases and J by 5 bases, with 10 bases of the junction left unmatched. Germline V gene lookup returns CDR1 MGHRA and CDR2 YSYEKL. The CDR3 is 16 residues long. The sequencing input was PBMCs or a T cell subset sorted from them (not recorded which). The chain recombines TRBV4-1 with TRBJ2-5; 10 bases are shared with TRBD2. This clonotype originated in a man between 18 and 29 years old who had mild COVID-19 (a few samples of this study predate the infection). Cell type and time point are not known. This chain's CDR3 is CASSRGQRGGGETQYF. CDR3 sequence (DNA): TGCGCCAGCAGCCGAGGGCAGCGGGGGGGAGGGGAGACCCAGTACTTC.